This TCR beta chain was documented in a study of identifying expanded T cells in peripheral blood. Libraries were prepared by immunoSEQ multiplex PCR; TCRdb keeps only in-frame clonotypes and omits some of them. The sample has approximately 120,000 clones, 88% seen once. Germline V lookup: CDR1 SGHRS, CDR2 YFSETQ. The CDR3 totals 13 residues. Trimming took 10 bases from V and 5 from J; bases not matched to a gene: 11. Material for sequencing was blood. The chain uses TRBV5-1 and TRBJ2-7, with 8 bases aligning to TRBD1. This sequence was found in a person aged 18 to 75 in good health. CDR3 in DNA: TGCGCCTGCTCAATTCAGGGGGCCGACGAGCAGTACTTC. This encodes CACSIQGADEQYF.